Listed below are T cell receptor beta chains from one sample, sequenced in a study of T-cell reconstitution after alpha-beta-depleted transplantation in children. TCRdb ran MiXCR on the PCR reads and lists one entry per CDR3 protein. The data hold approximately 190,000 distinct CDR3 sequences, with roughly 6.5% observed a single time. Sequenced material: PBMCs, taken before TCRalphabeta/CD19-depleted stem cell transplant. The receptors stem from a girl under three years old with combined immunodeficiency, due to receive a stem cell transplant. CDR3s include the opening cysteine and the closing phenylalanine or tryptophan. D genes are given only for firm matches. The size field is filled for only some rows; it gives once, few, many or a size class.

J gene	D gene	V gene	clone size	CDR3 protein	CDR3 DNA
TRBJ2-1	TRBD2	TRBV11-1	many	CASSPAEREVLDEQFF	TGTGCCAGCAGCCCGGCTGAGCGGGAGGTTTTGGATGAGCAGTTCTTC
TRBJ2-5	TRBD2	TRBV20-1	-	CCAPTSNMAGGGETQYF	TGCTGTGCTCCAACCTCAAATATGGCGGGGGGAGGGGAGACCCAGTACTTC
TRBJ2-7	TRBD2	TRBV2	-	CASFGSRTSGGYEQYF	TGTGCCAGCTTCGGTTCAAGGACTAGCGGGGGCTACGAGCAGTACTTC
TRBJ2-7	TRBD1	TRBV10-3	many	CAISESTYTTGVRAYEQYF	TGTGCCATCAGTGAGTCGACATACACCACAGGGGTGAGGGCCTACGAGCAGTACTTC
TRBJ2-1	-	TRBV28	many	CASSDQILRSYNEQFF	TGTGCCAGCAGCGACCAAATCCTACGATCCTACAATGAGCAGTTCTTC
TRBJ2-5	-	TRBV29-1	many	CSVAGGQETQYF	TGCAGCGTTGCAGGGGGGCAAGAGACCCAGTACTTC
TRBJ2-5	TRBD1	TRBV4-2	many	CASSQDEGAETQYF	TGTGCCAGCAGCCAAGATGAGGGGGCAGAGACCCAGTACTTC
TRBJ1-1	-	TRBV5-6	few	CASSSGSSGPTEAFF	TGTGCCAGCAGCTCGGGGTCCTCTGGGCCCACTGAAGCTTTCTTT
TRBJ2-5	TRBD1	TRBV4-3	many	CASSQGISGQDEETQYF	TGCGCCAGCAGCCAAGGGATATCTGGACAGGACGAAGAGACCCAGTACTTC
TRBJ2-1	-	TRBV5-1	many	CASSLDHPLGSNEQFF	TGCGCCAGCAGCTTGGATCACCCACTCGGCAGCAATGAGCAGTTCTTC
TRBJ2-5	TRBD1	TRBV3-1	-	CACSLRVRGQVDETQYF	TGTGCCTGCAGCCTCCGGGTCCGAGGACAGGTTGACGAGACCCAGTACTTC